This TCR beta chain emerged from a study of T cell responses to AZD1222 COVID-19 vaccine. Study outcomes and limitations: Targeting of unmutated variant regions was reportedly seen in nearly half of spike-specific TCRs. Spike-wide coverage was observed for vaccine-associated CD4 TCRs, with dominant responses at 160-218 and 743-854.

Turning to this clone: Its antigen is not known.

Repertoires were generated with immunoSEQ multiplex PCR, while TCRdb's copy carries only in-frame clones and drops some. The data hold some 170,000 clones, with just under 95% observed a single time. The CDR3 is made up of 14 amino acids. V was clipped by 6 bases and J by 1 base, with 12 bases between them. Per the germline V gene, CDR1 is SNHLY and CDR2 is FYNNEI. The sample was peripheral blood, taken on day 0 of AZD1222 vaccination. The rearrangement links TRBV2 to TRBJ2-5; D is unresolved. The receptor was isolated from an adult in good health. CDR3 nucleotide sequence: TGTGCCAGCAGCCCTAGGGCAGCCCAAGAGACCCAGTACTTC. It is translated as CASSPRAAQETQYF.